These 26 T cell receptor beta chains came from one sample sequenced in a study of cytomegalovirus exposure and HLA in healthy donors. The primer mix had 60 Vbeta and 13 Jbeta primers. The method was immunoSEQ multiplex PCR; TCRdb's version includes in-frame clones alone and lacks a portion of them. The data show 200,000 or so clones, about 78% seen once. The sample taken for sequencing was PBMCs. The receptors were gathered from a woman in her twenties or thirties in good health and CMV-seronegative.

The V call is TRBV5-1, the J call TRBJ1-4; a possible D gene is TRBD1 (6 bases). Germline V gene sequence: CDR1 SGHRS, CDR2 YFSETQ. This CDR3 is built from 17 residues. V was trimmed by 0 bases and J by 0 bases, leaving 12 bases between them. CDR3 DNA: TGCGCCAGCAGCTTGGATTTGGGGGCTGCAACTAATGAAAAACTGTTTTTT. Translating it yields CASSLDLGAATNEKLFF.

The J gene is TRBJ2-7, the V gene TRBV19; TRBD2 agrees at 9 bases. This CDR3 spans 13 amino acids. The V segment lost 6 bases and the J segment 2 bases; nucleotides outside the gene matches: 2. Germline CDR1 and CDR2: LNHDA and SQIVND (reference sequence). CDR3 nucleotide sequence: TGTGCCAGTAGGGCTAGCGGGGCCTACGAGCAGTACTTC. Its translation is CASRASGAYEQYF.

This clone was observed a single time. A read error is likely, as this CDR3 ends without the conserved phenylalanine or tryptophan. The DNA is left out, because the CDR3 cannot be placed on it with certainty; the CDR3 is given as TCRdb lists it. The chain has TRBV7-9 and TRBJ1-2. Including both end residues, the CDR3 is 13 amino acids long. CDR1 and CDR2 (germline): SEHNR, FQNEAQ (reference sequence). CDR3 sequence reads: CSSSLGSRESERY.

CDR3 sequence reads: CASSRPLTRTGHHTF. CDR3 DNA sequence: TGTGCCAGCAGCCGACCTTTAACAAGGACAGGACATCACACCTTC. This sequence joins TRBV5-5 and TRBJ1-2; 7 bases agree with TRBD1. The V and J ends lost 4 bases and 12 bases, in that order; junction bases with no gene match: 18. Germline-derived CDR1 and CDR2 are SGHKS and YYEKEE (reference sequence). The CDR3 sequence is 15 residues long.

This chain links TRBV5-5 with TRBJ2-1, with no clear D. The length of the CDR3 is 16 residues. Looked up from germline, CDR1 is SGHKS and CDR2 is YYEKEE (reference sequence). The V gene lost 1 base and the J gene lost 0 bases, with 11 bases spanning the gap. For the CDR3, the DNA is TGTGCCAGCAGCTTGTTGTGGCGGAGCTCCTACAATGAGCAGTTCTTC. This gives the protein CASSLLWRSSYNEQFF.

The CDR3 sequence: CASSVDRGEDNEQFF. CDR3 DNA: TGTGCCAGCTCAGTCGACAGGGGTGAAGACAATGAGCAGTTCTTC. The V call is TRBV18, the J call TRBJ2-1; TRBD1 agrees at 8 bases. Unmatched junction bases numbered 8, after V lost 5 bases and J lost 5 bases. There are 15 residues in the CDR3. Per germline, CDR1 KGHSH and CDR2 LQKENI.

The chain recombines TRBV13 with TRBJ1-1; D possibly corresponds to TRBD1 (5 bases). Deletions cut 2 bases from V and 8 bases from J, with 15 bases between. The length of the CDR3 is 14 residues. CDR1 is PRHDT, CDR2 FYEKMQ, per germline (reference sequence). The CDR3 sequence is CASSLTLVDSEAFF. The CDR3, as DNA: TGTGCCAGCAGCTTAACTCTTGTTGACAGCGAAGCTTTCTTT.

V is TRBV6-5 and J is TRBJ2-7; perhaps TRBD1 as D (6 bases). The germline V gene encodes CDR1 MNHEY and CDR2 SVGAGI. This CDR3 comprises 14 residues. Trimming shortened V by 6 bases and J by 0 bases, and 12 bases separated the two germline ends. CDR3 sequence: CASRVTGNSYEQYF. Written as DNA, the CDR3 is TGTGCCAGCAGGGTTACAGGGAACTCCTACGAGCAGTACTTC.

In the case of this clone: The junction does not match germline at one end; this may be a read error. This sample also contains other DNA sequences that code for the same CDR3. The V call is TRBV2, the J call TRBJ1-1; a possible D gene is TRBD1 (6 bases). Germline CDR1 and CDR2: SNHLY and FYNNEI. CDR3 size: 16 residues. The CDR3 DNA reads as TGTGCCAGCAGTGCTACCGGACAGCCCATGAACACTGAGGCTTTCTTT. Translating it yields CASSATGQPMNTEAFF.

The gene calls are TRBV5-1 and TRBJ2-7; 8 nucleotides align to TRBD1. V trimming: 3 bases; J trimming: 3 bases; junction bases outside the gene matches: 5. The CDR3 spans 14 residues. The germline V gene encodes CDR1 SGHRS and CDR2 YFSETQ. This CDR3 is CASSSGQGHYEQYF. The CDR3, as DNA: TGCGCCAGCAGCTCCGGACAGGGACACTACGAGCAGTACTTC.

The rearrangement uses TRBV7-2 and TRBJ1-2; TRBD1 aligns across 10 bases. V lost 4 bases, J lost 0 bases, and 14 bases stayed unmatched. CDR1 SGHTA and CDR2 FQGNSA come from the germline V gene. The CDR3 is 19 amino acids. This CDR3 is CASSSEYWTGGVANYGYTF. The CDR3 nucleotides are TGTGCCAGCAGCTCCGAATATTGGACAGGGGGTGTAGCTAACTATGGCTACACCTTC.

The J gene is TRBJ2-2, the V gene TRBV2, with TRBD1 matching 7 bases. The trim removed 8 bases at V and 0 bases at J, leaving 9 bases unmatched. Germline-derived CDR1 and CDR2 are SNHLY and FYNNEI. This CDR3 has 16 amino acids. This CDR3 is CASSQAGQANTGELFF. DNA of the CDR3: TGTGCCAGCTCCCAAGCCGGACAGGCGAACACCGGGGAGCTGTTTTTT.

The gene calls are TRBV6-5 and TRBJ2-1; 8 bases match TRBD2. The CDR3 is made up of 14 amino acids. V was pared by 3 bases and J by 6 bases, with 4 bases of the junction left unmatched. From germline, CDR1 is MNHEY and CDR2 SVGAGI. The DNA for the CDR3 is TGTGCCAGCAGTTATGGCGGGAGGTCCAATGAGCAGTTCTTC. Translating it yields CASSYGGRSNEQFF.

CDR3 in amino acids: CASRRQASLAGPYEQYF. The CDR3 DNA is TGTGCCAGTAGGCGACAGGCATCCCTAGCGGGACCATACGAGCAGTACTTC. V gene TRBV19 combines with J gene TRBJ2-7; 9 bases fit TRBD2. Germline CDR1 is LNHDA and CDR2 is SQIVND (reference sequence). V was clipped by 6 bases and J by 4 bases; unmatched bases: 16. The CDR3 extends over 17 amino acids.

This clone was seen a few times. The V gene is TRBV10-3, the J gene TRBJ1-2; D is possibly TRBD1 (5 bases). The CDR3 totals 15 residues. CDR1 and CDR2 (germline): ENHRY, SYGVKD. Trimming took off 1 base at V and 0 bases at J, with 9 bases between the two ends. The chain's CDR3 is CAISEFRGANYGYTF. The CDR3 nucleotides read TGTGCCATCAGTGAGTTTCGGGGGGCTAACTATGGCTACACCTTC.

The chain employs TRBV30 and TRBJ1-5, with 10 positions matching TRBD1. The CDR3 spans 14 residues. The junction had 0 bases not matched to a gene; V was cut back by 0 bases and J by 4 bases. CDR1 is GTSNPN, CDR2 SVGIG, per germline (reference sequence). Here the CDR3 reads CAWSVGQGNQPQHF. CDR3 in DNA: TGTGCCTGGAGTGTGGGACAGGGGAATCAGCCCCAGCATTTT.

This clone came up once. This rearrangement joins TRBV7-2 to TRBJ2-7; the D gene is possibly TRBD2 (6 bases). CDR1 is SGHTA and CDR2 is FQGNSA in the germline V gene. V lost 5 bases and J 3 bases, leaving 17 bases between the germline ends. The CDR3 runs to 15 residues. CDR3 nucleotides: TGTGCCAGCAGCCGCGGGGTTGGAGGAGGCTACGAGCAGTACTTC. This codes for CASSRGVGGGYEQYF.

This clone was seen a handful of times. V usage is TRBV4-1 and J usage is TRBJ1-2; maybe TRBD1 (6 bases). Germline V gene data show CDR1 as MGHRA and CDR2 as YSYEKL. The CDR3 runs to 16 residues. V gave up 3 bases and J gave up 4 bases, with 18 bases separating them. The CDR3 is CASSQKTGLSLYGYTF. The CDR3 DNA sequence: TGCGCCAGCAGCCAGAAGACAGGCCTTTCACTCTATGGCTACACCTTC.

V is TRBV28 and J is TRBJ1-2; tentative D call: TRBD1 (5 bases). Germline CDR1 and CDR2: MDHEN and SYDVKM. The CDR3 length is 14 residues. V was cut by 7 bases and J by 8 bases, with 20 bases left in between. CDR3 in DNA: TGTGCCAGCAACAACAGGCTCCGAGGCTACGGCTACACCTTC. The encoded protein is CASNNRLRGYGYTF.

This clone was seen once. The J gene is TRBJ2-1, the V gene TRBV5-4, with 12 bases identical to TRBD2. The V and J ends lost 3 bases and 0 bases, in that order; junction bases with no gene match: 4. This CDR3 contains 17 residues. Germline CDR1 reads SGHNT; CDR2 reads YYREEE (reference sequence). The CDR3 reads CASSSGLAGSSYNEQFF. CDR3 nucleotide sequence: TGTGCCAGCAGCTCCGGACTAGCGGGGAGCTCCTACAATGAGCAGTTCTTC.

This rearrangement joins TRBV6-5 to TRBJ1-5, with unresolved D. Germline V gene data show CDR1 as MNHEY and CDR2 as SVGAGI. The CDR3 is 13 amino acids. V lost 8 bases to trimming and J lost 2 bases, with 10 bases between them. CDR3 sequence (DNA): TGTGCCAGCCGAAACACCCGCAATCAGCCCCAGCATTTT. Its translation: CASRNTRNQPQHF.

The chain carries TRBV5-1 and TRBJ1-1; possibly TRBD1 for D (6 bases). The CDR3 extends over 11 amino acids. Per the germline V gene, CDR1 is SGHRS and CDR2 is YFSETQ. V was pared by 6 bases and J by 5 bases, with 8 bases between. The CDR3 spells CASTQGTEAFF. For the CDR3, the DNA is TGCGCCAGCACACAGGGTACTGAAGCTTTCTTT.

Points on this clone: Other DNA sequences of this sample code for an identical CDR3. The chain uses TRBV5-1 and TRBJ1-1; TRBD1 aligns across 7 bases. CDR1 and CDR2 (germline): SGHRS, YFSETQ. V gave up 0 bases and J gave up 5 bases; unmatched junction bases: 1. This CDR3 region has 13 residues. The CDR3 region has the DNA TGCGCCAGCAGCTTGGGCAGGGGGACTGAAGCTTTCTTT. Amino acid sequence: CASSLGRGTEAFF.

The genes are TRBV6-5 and TRBJ1-6; D gene uncertain. The V end lost 0 bases, the J end lost 5 bases, and 8 bases lay between the germline ends. This CDR3 has 15 residues. Germline assignment: CDR1 MNHEY and CDR2 SVGAGI. CDR3 in amino acids: CASSYSRRDNSPLHF. CDR3 DNA: TGTGCCAGCAGTTACTCGAGGAGAGATAATTCACCCCTCCACTTT.

The genes are TRBV30 and TRBJ2-5; 8 nucleotides align to TRBD2. CDR3 length: 14 residues. The germline gives CDR1 GTSNPN, CDR2 SVGIG (reference sequence). V was clipped by 4 bases and J by 5 bases; unmatched bases: 9. The CDR3 here is CAWKTASGWETQYF. CDR3 coding DNA: TGTGCCTGGAAGACGGCTAGCGGGTGGGAGACCCAGTACTTC. Using reference TRBV30 and TRBJ2-5 for the parts outside the CDR3, the full variable domain is SQTIHQWPATLVQPVGSPLSLECTVEGTSNPNLYWYRQAAGRGLQLLFYSVGIGQISSEVPQNLSASRPQDRQFILSSKKLLLSDSGFYLCAWKTASGWETQYFGPGTRLLVL.

This clone was recorded only once. The chain has TRBV19 and TRBJ2-1; 10 bases are a match to TRBD2. Germline V gene lookup returns CDR1 LNHDA and CDR2 SQIVND (reference sequence). The CDR3 has 18 amino acids. J lost 6 bases, V lost 0 bases, and 11 bases had no gene match. Written as DNA, the CDR3 is TGTGCCAGTAGTATAGACATATTCACTAGCGGGAAGACCAATGAGCAGTTCTTC. Encoded protein: CASSIDIFTSGKTNEQFF.